This T cell receptor beta chain was found in a study of T cells in Graves' hyperthyroidism and ophthalmopathy. General observations from the study: The majority of expanded thyroid clonotypes above 0.001 also appeared in blood. A 13 V-J model separated ophthalmopathy from stable hyperthyroidism.

The sample holds many counts of this clonotype. Its target is not known. Germline assignment: CDR1 LGHDT and CDR2 YNNKEL (reference sequence). The CDR3 has 14 residues. J lost 4 bases, V lost 3 bases, and 4 bases had no gene match. There were TCR beta CDR3 regions amplified from RNA transcripts. A first-round RT-PCR of the TCR CDR3 used the HTBI primer set. TCRdb redid the calling of the multiplex PCR reads with MiXCR, one entry per CDR3 protein. The table has approximately 300,000 distinct CDR3 sequences, roughly a fifth seen once; the top ten hold under 40%. Among ophthalmopathy patients, the Clinical Activity Score reached at least 3, the NOSPECS grade reached at least 4, and duration remained under 3 months. Cells are PBMCs isolated from about 10 ml of fresh blood.

The chain has TRBV3-1 and TRBJ1-1; 8 positions agree with TRBD1. The clonotype was recovered from a man between 50 and 59 years old with Graves' ophthalmopathy. The sequencing input was blood. CDR3 nucleotide sequence: TGTGCCAGCAGCCAGACAGGGGAGGGCACTGAAGCTTTCTTT. This translates into CASSQTGEGTEAFF.